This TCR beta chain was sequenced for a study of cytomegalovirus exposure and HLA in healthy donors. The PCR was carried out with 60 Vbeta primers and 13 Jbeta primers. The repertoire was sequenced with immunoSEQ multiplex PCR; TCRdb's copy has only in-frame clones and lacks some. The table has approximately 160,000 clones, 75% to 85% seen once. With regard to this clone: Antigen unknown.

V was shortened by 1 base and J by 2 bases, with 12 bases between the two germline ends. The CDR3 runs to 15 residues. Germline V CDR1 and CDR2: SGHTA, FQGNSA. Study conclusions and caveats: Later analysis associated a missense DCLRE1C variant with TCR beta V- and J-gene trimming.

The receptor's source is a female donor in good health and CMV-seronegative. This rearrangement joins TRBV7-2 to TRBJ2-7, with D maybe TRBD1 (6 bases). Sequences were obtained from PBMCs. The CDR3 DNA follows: TGTGCCAGCAGCTTAGAGGCAGGGGTTCCCTACGAGCAGTACTTC. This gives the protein CASSLEAGVPYEQYF.